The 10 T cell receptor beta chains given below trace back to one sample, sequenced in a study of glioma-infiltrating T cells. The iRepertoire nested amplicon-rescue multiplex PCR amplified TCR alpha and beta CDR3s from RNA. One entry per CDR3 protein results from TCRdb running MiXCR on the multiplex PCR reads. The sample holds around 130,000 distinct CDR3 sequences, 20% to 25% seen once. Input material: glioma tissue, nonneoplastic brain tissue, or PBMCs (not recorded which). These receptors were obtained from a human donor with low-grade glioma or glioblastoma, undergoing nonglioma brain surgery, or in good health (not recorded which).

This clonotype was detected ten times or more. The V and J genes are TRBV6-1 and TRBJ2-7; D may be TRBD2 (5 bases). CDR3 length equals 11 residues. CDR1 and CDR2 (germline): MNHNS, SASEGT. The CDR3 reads CASSEFGERYV. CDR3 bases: TGTGCCAGCAGTGAATTCGGGGAGCGGTACGTC.

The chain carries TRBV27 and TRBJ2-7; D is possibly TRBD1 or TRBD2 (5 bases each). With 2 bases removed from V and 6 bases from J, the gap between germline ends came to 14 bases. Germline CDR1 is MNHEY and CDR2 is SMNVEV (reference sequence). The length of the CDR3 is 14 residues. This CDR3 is CASSLKGRGCEQYV. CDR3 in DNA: TGTGCCAGCAGTTTAAAAGGTCGGGGCTGCGAGCAGTACGTC.

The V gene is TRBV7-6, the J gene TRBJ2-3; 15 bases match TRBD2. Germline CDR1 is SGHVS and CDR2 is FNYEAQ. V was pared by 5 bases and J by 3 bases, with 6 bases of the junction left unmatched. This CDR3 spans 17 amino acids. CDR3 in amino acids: CASSGRGLAGGTDTQYF. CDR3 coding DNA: TGTGCCAGCAGCGGAAGGGGACTAGCGGGAGGTACAGATACGCAGTATTTT.

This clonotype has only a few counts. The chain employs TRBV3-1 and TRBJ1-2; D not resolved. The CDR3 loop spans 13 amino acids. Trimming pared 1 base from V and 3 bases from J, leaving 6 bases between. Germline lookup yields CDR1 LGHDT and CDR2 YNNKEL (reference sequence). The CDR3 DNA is TGTGCCAGCAGCCAAGGGCTTGACTATGGCTACACCTTC. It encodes CASSQGLDYGYTF.

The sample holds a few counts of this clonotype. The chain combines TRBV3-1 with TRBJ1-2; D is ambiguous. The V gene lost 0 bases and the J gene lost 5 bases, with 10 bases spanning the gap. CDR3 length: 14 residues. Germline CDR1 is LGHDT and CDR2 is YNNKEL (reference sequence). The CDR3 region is CASSQDTGIYGYTF. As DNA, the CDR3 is TGTGCCAGCAGCCAAGATACCGGGATATATGGCTACACCTTC. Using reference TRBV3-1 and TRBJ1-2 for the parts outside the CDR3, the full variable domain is DTAVSQTPKYLVTQMGNDKSIKCEQNLGHDTMYWYKQDSKKFLKIMFSYNNKELIINETVPNRFSPKSPDKAHLNLHINSLELGDSAVYFCASSQDTGIYGYTFGSGTRLTVV.

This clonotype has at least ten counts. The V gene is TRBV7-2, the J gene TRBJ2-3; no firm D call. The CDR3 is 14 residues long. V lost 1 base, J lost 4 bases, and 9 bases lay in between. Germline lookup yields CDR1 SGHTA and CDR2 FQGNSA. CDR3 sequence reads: CASSLGYVPDTQYF. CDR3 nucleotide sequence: TGTGCCAGCAGCTTAGGCTACGTCCCAGATACGCAGTATTTT.

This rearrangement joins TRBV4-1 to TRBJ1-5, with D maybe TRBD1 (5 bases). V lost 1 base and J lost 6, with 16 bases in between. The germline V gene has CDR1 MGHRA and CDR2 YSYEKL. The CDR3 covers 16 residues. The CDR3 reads CASSQVPYRRPQPQHF. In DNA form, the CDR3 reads TGCGCCAGCAGCCAAGTCCCTTACAGGAGGCCTCAGCCCCAGCATTTT.

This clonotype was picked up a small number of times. CDR3 DNA: TGTGCCATCTCCTCGAGGACTGAAGCTTTCTTT. Protein product: CAISSRTEAFF. This chain uses TRBV19 with TRBJ1-1; D is undetermined. This CDR3 contains 11 residues. Trimming took off 10 bases at V and 5 bases at J, with 11 bases between the two ends. Per the germline V gene, CDR1 is LNHDA and CDR2 is SQIVND (reference sequence).

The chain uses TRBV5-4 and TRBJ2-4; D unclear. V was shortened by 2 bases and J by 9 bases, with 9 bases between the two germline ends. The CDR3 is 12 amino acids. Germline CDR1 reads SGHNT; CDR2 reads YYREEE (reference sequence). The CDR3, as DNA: TGTGCCAGCAGCTTTGATATCGGCATTCAGTACTTC. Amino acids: CASSFDIGIQYF.

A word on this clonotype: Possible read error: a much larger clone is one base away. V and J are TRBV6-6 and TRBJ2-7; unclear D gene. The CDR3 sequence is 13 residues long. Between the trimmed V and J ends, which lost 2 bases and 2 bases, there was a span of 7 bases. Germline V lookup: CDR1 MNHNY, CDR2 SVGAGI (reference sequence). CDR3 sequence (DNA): TGTGCCAGCAGTTACCTAAGCCCCTACGAGCAGTACGTC. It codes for CASSYLSPYEQYV.